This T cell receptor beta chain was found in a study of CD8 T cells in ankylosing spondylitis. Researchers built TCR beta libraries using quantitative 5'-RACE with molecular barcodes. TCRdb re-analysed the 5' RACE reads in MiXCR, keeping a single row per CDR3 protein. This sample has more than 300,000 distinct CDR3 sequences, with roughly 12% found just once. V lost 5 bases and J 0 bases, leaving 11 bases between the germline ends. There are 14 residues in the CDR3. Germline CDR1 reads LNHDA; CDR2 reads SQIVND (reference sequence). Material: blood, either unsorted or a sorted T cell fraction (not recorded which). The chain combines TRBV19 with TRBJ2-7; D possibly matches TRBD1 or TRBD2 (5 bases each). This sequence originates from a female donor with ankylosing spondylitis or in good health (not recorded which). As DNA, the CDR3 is TGTGCCAGTAGTGAGGGACGGGCCTCCTACGAGCAGTACTTC. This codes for CASSEGRASYEQYF. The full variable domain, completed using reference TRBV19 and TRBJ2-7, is DGGITQSPKYLFRKEGQNVTLSCEQNLNHDAMYWYRQDPGQGLRLIYYSQIVNDFQKGDIAEGYSVSREKKESFPLTVTSAQKNPTAFYLCASSEGRASYEQYFGPGTRLTVT.